This T cell receptor (beta chain) was captured in a study of blood T cell repertoires in COVID-19 (TCRdb year 2020). In the study overall: Collaborator samples came from the United States, Italy and Spain and covered acute and convalescent phases of COVID-19. Deeply sampled blood TCRbeta repertoires from subjects exposed to, actively infected with, or recovered from COVID-19 were included in the dataset. Samples came from the ongoing ImmuneRACE study (first 160 participants) plus 1,254 subjects from 6 global collaborators. Sample metadata almost always included a de-identified subject ID, COVID-19 status, age in years and sex. The repertoires were made available in a free public database intended to serve as a resource for research on the immune response to SARS-CoV-2. The prospective study material was composed of cDNA or gDNA derived from T cells, B-cell-depleted T cells, or PBMCs. HLA class I and class II types, where available, came from metadata supplied by the sample provider rather than from assay-based typing. The study at large found these results: The quantity of clinical and demographic metadata differed by source and by participant and was supplied without curation.

In the germline V gene (reference sequence), CDR1 corresponds to DFQATT and CDR2 to SNEGSKA. Ends trimmed: V by 3 bases, J by 4 bases; bases unmatched to a gene: 14. Including the terminal cysteine and phenylalanine, the CDR3 comprises 17 residues. Here the CDR3 DNA is all that survives: 51 bases in frame from base 1. About this clone itself: The clone's antigen remains unknown. Within one base of it there is no much larger clone, and no base qualities were kept.

Enrolling through a virtual design, the prospective study's participants ranged in age from roughly 18 to 89 years and lived across 24 United States geographic areas. In the prospective study, participants were assigned to cohorts based on the clinical history participants reported in a screening survey and a study questionnaire. In the prospective study, whole blood, serum and a nasopharyngeal or oropharyngeal swab were collected from each participant by mobile phlebotomists. Participants in the prospective study had the option to provide additional blood draws and questionnaires over a roughly 2-month period. Before DNA extraction, prospective study blood samples were shipped either frozen or at room temperature. The immunoSEQ Assay, a bias-controlled multiplex PCR, was used to amplify TCRbeta CDR3 regions from genomic DNA. The authors' analysis ran thus. The number of nucleated cells in each sample was estimated from the amplification of reference gene primers within the assay. To quantify the absolute abundance of each unique TCRbeta CDR3 rearrangement, sequence reads were collapsed and filtered. For each sample, productive Simpson clonality was calculated by taking the square root of Simpson's diversity index across productive rearrangements. TCRdb limited this immuneACCESS table to in-frame rearrangements with V and J called. A share of clones is missing; checked studies link under half to unresolved V genes, and the rest is unexplained. V and J calls plus clone size are reproduced from that table; the DNA served to infer D and trimming. Present in this sample are around 130,000 clones, roughly 80% of which were seen just once. The top ten clones comprise 2.4% of the sample.

What was sequenced was PBMCs or T cells enriched from blood (not recorded which). This sequence was found in a man aged 35-49 years with acute COVID-19. The chain employs TRBV20-1 and TRBJ2-5; 10 central bases correspond to TRBD2. The CDR3 is CSASDPSGAGGGETQYF. Read as DNA, the sequence is TGCAGTGCTAGTGACCCGAGTGGAGCGGGAGGGGGAGAGACCCAGTACTTC.